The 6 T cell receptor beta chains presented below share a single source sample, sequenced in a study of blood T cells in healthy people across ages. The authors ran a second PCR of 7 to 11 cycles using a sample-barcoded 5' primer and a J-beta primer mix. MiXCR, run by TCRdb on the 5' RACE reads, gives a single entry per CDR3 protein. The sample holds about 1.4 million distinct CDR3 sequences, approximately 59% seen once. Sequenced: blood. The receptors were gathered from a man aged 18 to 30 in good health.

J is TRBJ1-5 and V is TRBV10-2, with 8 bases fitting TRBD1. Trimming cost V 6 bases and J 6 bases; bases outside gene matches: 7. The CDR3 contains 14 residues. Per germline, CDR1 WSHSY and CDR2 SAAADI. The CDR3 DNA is TGCGCCAGCAGGGCAGGGGGCGCCGGTCAGCCCCAGCATTTT. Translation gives CASRAGGAGQPQHF.

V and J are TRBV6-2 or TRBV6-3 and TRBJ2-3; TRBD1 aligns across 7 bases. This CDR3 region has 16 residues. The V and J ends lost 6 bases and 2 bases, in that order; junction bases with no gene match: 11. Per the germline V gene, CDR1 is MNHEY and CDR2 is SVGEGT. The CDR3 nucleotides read TGTGCCAGCAGGACCTCGAGACAGGGATTCACAGATACGCAGTATTTT. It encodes CASRTSRQGFTDTQYF.

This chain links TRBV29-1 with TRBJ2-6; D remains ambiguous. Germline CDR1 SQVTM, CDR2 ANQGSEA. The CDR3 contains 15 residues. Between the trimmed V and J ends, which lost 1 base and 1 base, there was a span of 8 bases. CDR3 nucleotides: TGCAGCGTTGAAGTACCAGCATCTGGGGCCAACGTCCTGACTTTC. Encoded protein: CSVEVPASGANVLTF.

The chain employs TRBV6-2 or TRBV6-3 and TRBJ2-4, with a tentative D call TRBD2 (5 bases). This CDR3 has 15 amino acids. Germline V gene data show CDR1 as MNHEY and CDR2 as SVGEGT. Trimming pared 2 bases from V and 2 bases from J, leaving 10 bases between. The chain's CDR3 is CASSYPEDTKNIQYF. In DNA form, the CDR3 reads TGTGCCAGCAGTTACCCGGAGGATACCAAAAACATTCAGTACTTC.

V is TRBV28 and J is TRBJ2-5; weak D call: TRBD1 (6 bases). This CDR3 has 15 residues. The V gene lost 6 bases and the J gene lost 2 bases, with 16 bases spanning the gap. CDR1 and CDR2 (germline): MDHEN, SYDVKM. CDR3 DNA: TGTGCCAGCAGACCACAGGGTTCCAGGCAAGAGACCCAGTACTTC. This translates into CASRPQGSRQETQYF.

The CDR3 region is CASSSTGQGARQPQHF. In nucleotides, the CDR3 is TGTGCCAGCAGTTCTACCGGACAGGGGGCCAGACAGCCCCAGCATTTT. J is TRBJ1-5 and V is TRBV2; 11 positions match TRBD1. Germline V gives CDR1 SNHLY, CDR2 FYNNEI. The trim removed 5 bases at V and 7 bases at J, leaving 10 bases unmatched. The CDR3 has 16 residues.